One and the same sample provided the 26 T cell receptor beta chains below, sequenced in a study of blood T cells in healthy people across ages. Combining a sample-barcoded 5' primer with a J-beta primer mix, a second PCR ran for 7 to 11 cycles. TCRdb re-called the 5' RACE reads with MiXCR, one entry per CDR3 protein. This sample carries approximately 2,000,000 distinct CDR3 sequences, about two fifths of them seen once, and the ten largest clones take approximately 22%. Sequenced sample: blood. These receptors were collected from a human donor in good health.

This clonotype was detected a few times. This chain connects TRBV12-3 or TRBV12-4 to TRBJ2-3; no clear D. This CDR3 is 15 amino acids long. V gave up 4 bases and J gave up 2 bases, with 13 bases separating them. CDR3: CASSCDCTNTDTQYF. Written as DNA, the CDR3 is TGTGCCAGCAGTTGTGACTGCACCAACACAGATACGCAGTATTTT.

Only a few counts were recorded for this clonotype. The chain is built from TRBV6-4 and TRBJ2-4; D is unresolved. The J call is in doubt because the DNA end fits TRBJ2-5 better. This CDR3 is 14 amino acids long. Germline V lookup: CDR1 MRHNA, CDR2 SNTAGT. CDR3: CASRDEAAQETQYF. The CDR3 DNA follows: TGTGCCAGCAGGGACGAGGCGGCACAAGAGACCCAGTACTTC.

V gene TRBV28 combines with J gene TRBJ2-1; D not resolved. CDR1 MDHEN and CDR2 SYDVKM come from the germline V gene. This CDR3 is built from 16 residues. V lost 5 bases and J lost 9, with 23 bases in between. CDR3 sequence (DNA): TGTGCCAGCAGTCCCACCCGGGCTGCTACGACAAGTGAGCAGTTCTTC. Amino acids: CASSPTRAATTSEQFF. Complete variable domain (other parts from reference TRBV28 and TRBJ2-1): DVKVTQSSRYLVKRTGEKVFLECVQDMDHENMFWYRQDPGLGLRLIYFSYDVKMKEKGDIPEGYSVSREKKERFSLILESASTNQTSMYLCASSPTRAATTSEQFFGPGTRLTVL.

In this sample, this clonotype turned up a few times. Given a much more abundant clone one base away, this may be a read error. The chain combines TRBV13 with TRBJ2-4; D is perhaps TRBD2 (5 bases). V was trimmed by 5 bases and J by 0 bases, leaving 8 bases between them. The CDR3 sequence is 14 residues long. Germline lookup yields CDR1 PRHDT and CDR2 FYEKMQ (reference sequence). The CDR3 sequence: CASSDYLAKNIQYF. The CDR3 DNA reads TGTGCCAGCAGCGACTACCTAGCCAAAAACATTCAGTACTTC.

The chain links TRBV5-1 to TRBJ1-1, with 8 bases that match TRBD1. The CDR3 covers 15 residues. Germline V CDR1 and CDR2: SGHRS, YFSETQ. The V gene end was trimmed by 0 bases and the J gene end by 3 bases; junction bases not matched to a gene: 4. CDR3 in DNA: TGCGCCAGCAGCTTGGCCTACAGGGGGGACACTGAAGCTTTCTTT. The encoded protein is CASSLAYRGDTEAFF.

This clonotype turned up a few times. This chain joins TRBV20-1 and TRBJ1-5, with 7 bases lining up with TRBD1. V was clipped by 4 bases and J by 4 bases; unmatched bases: 16. The CDR3 extends over 17 amino acids. Germline lookup yields CDR1 DFQATT and CDR2 SNEGSKA (reference sequence). The CDR3 coding sequence is TGCAGTGCTACGTCCCTTGACAGGGACCCCTGGAATCAGCCCCAGCATTTT. Its protein is CSATSLDRDPWNQPQHF.

The rearrangement joins TRBV3-1 to TRBJ2-1; no firm D call. The CDR3 spans 14 residues. The germline CDR1 and CDR2 sequences are LGHDT and YNNKEL (reference sequence). V was clipped by 3 bases and J by 5 bases, with 11 bases between them. The CDR3 protein is CASSQGWQHNEQFF. The CDR3 coding sequence is TGTGCCAGCAGCCAGGGGTGGCAGCACAATGAGCAGTTCTTC.

The chain has TRBV6-1 and TRBJ2-7; unclear D gene. The CDR3 contains 14 residues. The V gene lost 5 bases and the J gene lost 3 bases, with 14 bases spanning the gap. Germline lookup yields CDR1 MNHNS and CDR2 SASEGT. The CDR3 nucleotides are TGTGCCAGCAGTAACTCCATAGGGAACTACGAGCAGTACTTC. Its translation: CASSNSIGNYEQYF.

V is TRBV7-2 and J is TRBJ2-5; tentative D call: TRBD1 (5 bases). V was pared by 0 bases and J by 2 bases, with 10 bases between. The CDR3 is 15 amino acids. Germline values: CDR1 SGHTA, CDR2 FQGNSA. This CDR3 is CASSLATVGQETQYF. The CDR3 DNA reads as TGTGCCAGCAGCTTAGCGACAGTTGGGCAAGAGACCCAGTACTTC.

This clonotype was detected a few times. CDR3 sequence reads: CSARGARLGTEVAEQYF. The CDR3 DNA is TGCAGTGCTAGAGGAGCCAGATTAGGGACAGAGGTCGCCGAGCAGTACTTC. The genes are TRBV20-1 and TRBJ2-4, with 7 positions matching TRBD1. The DNA end lines up better with TRBJ2-7; the J call may be wrong. The CDR3 has 17 residues. Germline assignment: CDR1 DFQATT and CDR2 SNEGSKA (reference sequence).

The chain employs TRBV10-3 and TRBJ2-5; D gene ambiguous. Trimming removed 2 bases at V and 3 bases at J, with 4 bases between. Germline V CDR1 and CDR2: ENHRY, SYGVKD. The CDR3 is 12 amino acids. CDR3 sequence reads: CAISEVEETQYF. The CDR3 DNA sequence: TGTGCCATCAGTGAGGTGGAAGAGACCCAGTACTTC.

The rearrangement uses TRBV5-1 and TRBJ2-7; D is unresolved. Trimming shortened V by 0 bases and J by 3 bases, and 10 bases separated the two germline ends. CDR1 and CDR2 (germline): SGHRS, YFSETQ. This CDR3 has 14 amino acids. CDR3 coding DNA: TGCGCCAGCAGCTTGGCCTTAGGTATCTACGAGCAGTACTTC. This translates into CASSLALGIYEQYF.

This chain joins TRBV7-2 and TRBJ2-5, with 9 bases lining up with TRBD2. There are 18 residues in the CDR3. V lost 2 bases and J lost 5; bases outside the gene matches: 15. Germline V gene data show CDR1 as SGHTA and CDR2 as FQGNSA. In nucleotides, the CDR3 is TGTGCCAGCAGCTTACAGGGCGGGGGGGCCTTCTCGGTGGAGACCCAGTACTTC. Protein sequence: CASSLQGGGAFSVETQYF.

This sequence joins TRBV20-1 and TRBJ1-1; no clear D. This CDR3 spans 15 amino acids. In germline, CDR1 is DFQATT, CDR2 SNEGSKA (reference sequence). The V end was cut by 0 bases, the J end by 0 bases, with 11 bases between. CDR3 in DNA: TGCAGTGCTAGAGATCCGCCCAAAATGAACACTGAAGCTTTCTTT. This encodes CSARDPPKMNTEAFF.

The rearrangement joins TRBV29-1 to TRBJ2-3, with D hard to call. Germline V gene data show CDR1 as SQVTM and CDR2 as ANQGSEA. The CDR3 is 13 amino acids. The V end lost 7 bases, the J end lost 0 bases, and 11 bases lay between the germline ends. CDR3 DNA sequence: TGCAGCGGAGTAGTCTCTAGCACAGATACGCAGTATTTT. Its protein is CSGVVSSTDTQYF.

The genes are TRBV20-1 and TRBJ1-2; the D is unclear. The CDR3 extends over 14 amino acids. Germline CDR1 DFQATT, CDR2 SNEGSKA (reference sequence). Trimming stripped 7 bases from V and 4 bases from J, with 19 bases between. Here the CDR3 reads CSVQPLTSGYGYTF. CDR3 sequence (DNA): TGCAGTGTTCAACCCCTAACCTCTGGCTATGGCTACACCTTC.

The rearrangement links TRBV2 to TRBJ1-1; D not certain. The V gene's germline CDR1 is SNHLY and CDR2 FYNNEI. The CDR3 spans 13 residues. V lost 9 bases and J 7 bases, leaving 18 bases between the germline ends. The DNA for the CDR3 is TGTGCCAGTCTCCCTGGAAAGGCAGTTGAAGCTTTCTTT. Its protein is CASLPGKAVEAFF.

There are a few counts of this clonotype. J is TRBJ1-2 and V is TRBV20-1; tentatively, D is TRBD1 (5 bases). There are 15 residues in the CDR3. The V gene lost 3 bases and the J gene lost 1 base, with 15 bases spanning the gap. In germline, CDR1 is DFQATT, CDR2 SNEGSKA (reference sequence). CDR3 coding DNA: TGCAGTGCTAGCCCCCCAGGGTACAGTAACTATGGCTACACCTTC. This encodes CSASPPGYSNYGYTF.

The V call is TRBV12-3 or TRBV12-4, the J call TRBJ1-1, with D possibly being TRBD1 (5 bases). V was pared by 7 bases and J by 2 bases, with 14 bases between. This CDR3 has 14 residues. CDR3 protein: CASTPQGPNTEAFF. In DNA form, the CDR3 reads TGTGCCAGCACTCCCCAGGGCCCTAACACTGAAGCTTTCTTT.

This rearrangement joins TRBV5-1 to TRBJ1-2; 8 bases are a match to TRBD1. V trimming: 4 bases; J trimming: 2 bases; junction bases outside the gene matches: 4. The CDR3 length is 14 residues. In germline, CDR1 is SGHRS, CDR2 YFSETQ. CDR3 sequence reads: CASSRNRGNYGYTF. CDR3 DNA sequence: TGCGCCAGCAGCAGGAACAGGGGGAACTATGGCTACACCTTC.

The chain links TRBV4-1 to TRBJ1-5; 7 bases line up with TRBD1. Per the germline V gene, CDR1 is MGHRA and CDR2 is YSYEKL. The CDR3 is made up of 16 amino acids. V gave up 2 bases and J gave up 4 bases; unmatched junction bases: 8. For the CDR3, the DNA is TGCGCCAGCAGCCAAAGGTGGGCAGGGGGAAATCAGCCCCAGCATTTT. It is translated as CASSQRWAGGNQPQHF.

This clonotype was counted between two and nine times. The chain combines TRBV7-2 with TRBJ2-7, with 7 bases identical to TRBD2. The CDR3 contains 15 residues. Germline V gene sequence: CDR1 SGHTA, CDR2 FQGNSA. V was clipped by 5 bases and J by 2 bases; unmatched bases: 9. The CDR3 sequence: CASSTAGTETYEQYF. The CDR3 DNA is TGTGCCAGCAGCACAGCGGGGACGGAGACCTACGAGCAGTACTTC.

Here the CDR3 reads CASSLRRQGAGDTQYF. The CDR3 nucleotides read TGTGCCAGCAGCTTAAGGCGCCAGGGGGCGGGAGATACGCAGTATTTT. J is TRBJ2-3 and V is TRBV7-2, with 8 bases matching TRBD1. The germline V gene has CDR1 SGHTA and CDR2 FQGNSA. The CDR3 sequence is 16 residues long. Trimming at V came to 2 bases and at J to 5 bases, leaving 9 bases not matched to a gene. The complete variable domain, with remaining parts taken from reference TRBV7-2 and TRBJ2-3, reads GAGVSQSPSNKVTEKGKDVELRCDPISGHTALYWYRQSLGQGLEFLIYFQGNSAPDKSGLPSDRFSAERTGGSVSTLTIQRTQQEDSAVYLCASSLRRQGAGDTQYFGPGTRLTVL.

The table lists this clonotype with many counts. The genes are TRBV28 and TRBJ1-5; maybe TRBD1 (6 bases). The germline V gene has CDR1 MDHEN and CDR2 SYDVKM. The V and J ends lost 3 bases and 5 bases respectively, with 8 bases between them. This CDR3 is built from 13 residues. CDR3 coding DNA: TGTGCCAGCAGTTTTAACAGGGATCAGCCCCAGCATTTT. It is translated as CASSFNRDQPQHF.

This sequence joins TRBV20-1 and TRBJ1-5; 7 positions agree with TRBD1. Germline V gives CDR1 DFQATT, CDR2 SNEGSKA (reference sequence). The V gene end was trimmed by 8 bases and the J gene end by 4 bases; junction bases not matched to a gene: 8. The CDR3 length is 13 residues. CDR3 in DNA: TGCAGTACCCGGACAGGAATTAATCAGCCCCAGCATTTT. This gives the protein CSTRTGINQPQHF.

To note about this clonotype: An end of the junction differs from the germline gene, which may be a read error. This sequence joins TRBV7-9 and TRBJ2-3; the D gene is possibly TRBD2 (5 bases). Looked up from germline, CDR1 is SEHNR and CDR2 is FQNEAQ (reference sequence). This CDR3 comprises 15 residues. In DNA form, the CDR3 reads TGTGCCTGCAGGCCTGGCGGGTTGCCCAGAGATACGCAGTATTTT. The encoded protein is CACRPGGLPRDTQYF.